The rows below give T cell receptor beta chains drawn from one sample of a study of blood T cell repertoires in COVID-19. Profiling relied on immunoSEQ multiplex PCR, and the TCRdb table lists in-frame clones only, not all of them. The sample yields more than 200,000 clones, approximately 85% seen once. Sequencing input: peripheral blood. Every receptor here comes from an elderly woman with COVID-19, enrolled during active disease. Both conserved end residues are part of each CDR3. A D gene is named only where the DNA matches it firmly. Only part of the rows carry a size: once, few, many, or a class if the clone is expanded.

v_gene	abundance	d_gene	j_gene	CDR3aa	CDR3nt
TRBV7-9	.	TRBD1	TRBJ2-3	CASSDPDNRGALPDTQYF	TGTGCCAGCAGCGACCCCGACAACAGGGGCGCGTTACCAGATACGCAGTATTTT
TRBV4-1	few	.	TRBJ2-7	CASSQERTLVGEQYF	TGCGCCAGCAGCCAAGAAAGGACACTGGTGGGCGAGCAGTACTTC
TRBV7-3	.	.	TRBJ1-1	CASSLGTNTEAFF	TGTGCCAGCAGCTTAGGGACAAACACTGAAGCTTTCTTT
TRBV5-1	.	TRBD2	TRBJ2-1	CASSFTSGGNNEQFF	TGCGCCAGCAGCTTTACTAGCGGGGGGAACAATGAGCAGTTCTTC
TRBV6-5	.	.	TRBJ1-6	CASRPRDKGNSPLHF	TGTGCCAGCAGGCCCCGGGACAAGGGTAATTCACCCCTCCACTTT
TRBV7-2	.	.	TRBJ2-3	CASSLDFYTQYF	TGTGCCAGCAGCCTAGACTTTTATACGCAGTATTTT
TRBV5-1	.	TRBD2	TRBJ2-1	CASSALTSGINEQFF	TGCGCCAGCAGCGCCCTGACTAGCGGGATCAATGAGCAGTTCTTC
TRBV28	once	TRBD1	TRBJ1-3	CASGSLQGARPLGNTIYF	TGTGCCAGCGGATCCCTACAGGGGGCGAGACCCCTCGGAAACACCATATATTTT
TRBV6-5	once	.	TRBJ2-5	CASSYWGSLQETQYF	TGTGCCAGCAGTTACTGGGGCAGTCTCCAGGAGACCCAGTACTTC
TRBV3-1/TRBV3-2	.	TRBD2	TRBJ2-3	CASSQVTSGGSTDTQYF	TGTGCCAGCAGCCAAGTAACTAGCGGGGGGAGCACAGATACGCAGTATTTT
TRBV6-7	.	.	TRBJ1-4	CASSYMDRSDTNEKLFF	TGTGCCAGCAGTTACATGGACAGATCGGACACTAATGAAAAACTGTTTTTT
TRBV15	few	.	TRBJ2-4	CATSRVRGKNIQYF	TGTGCCACCAGCAGAGTTCGGGGCAAAAACATTCAGTACTTC
TRBV6-1	.	.	TRBJ1-2	CASSVISGKDYGYTF	TGTGCCAGCAGCGTTATTTCAGGGAAAGACTATGGCTACACCTTC
TRBV20-1	few	.	TRBJ2-7	CSASNRPYEQYF	TGCAGTGCTAGTAACAGGCCCTACGAGCAGTACTTC
TRBV28	.	.	TRBJ1-2	CASNTGFVYGYTF	TGTGCCAGCAACACAGGTTTTGTCTATGGCTACACCTTC
TRBV5-1	.	TRBD1	TRBJ2-7	CASSLAPGQGAYEQYF	TGCGCCAGCAGCTTGGCCCCGGGACAGGGGGCATACGAGCAGTACTTC
TRBV19	.	.	TRBJ1-2	CASTAGYGYTF	TGTGCCAGTACGGCAGGGTATGGCTACACCTTC
TRBV15	.	TRBD1	TRBJ1-1	CATSKDYPGQGAPEAFF	TGTGCCACCAGCAAAGATTATCCGGGACAGGGGGCCCCTGAAGCTTTCTTT
TRBV19	.	.	TRBJ1-6	CASSIDLRSPLHF	TGTGCCAGTAGTATAGATCTGAGGTCACCCCTCCACTTT
TRBV7-2	few	TRBD2	TRBJ2-3	CASSLGNGGARDTQYF	TGTGCCAGCAGCTTAGGGAACGGGGGGGCCAGGGATACGCAGTATTTT
TRBV6-5	.	TRBD1	TRBJ1-2	CASFPRTGGLNGYTF	TGTGCCAGTTTTCCCAGGACAGGGGGCCTTAATGGCTACACCTTC
TRBV29-1	.	.	TRBJ1-1	CSVANRRNTEAFF	TGCAGCGTTGCTAACAGGCGGAACACTGAAGCTTTCTTT
TRBV7-2	.	TRBD2	TRBJ2-7	CASSLTSGSYEQYF	TGTGCCAGCAGCTTAACTAGCGGGAGTTACGAGCAGTACTTC
TRBV28	once	.	TRBJ2-1	CASSFRLAEDNEQFF	TGTGCCAGCAGTTTCAGGCTAGCAGAAGACAATGAGCAGTTCTTC
TRBV11-2	once	.	TRBJ1-4	CASSLSRVPNRLFF	TGTGCCAGCAGCTTATCGAGAGTTCCCAATCGGCTGTTTTTT
TRBV25-1	.	.	TRBJ1-2	CASSEGVGGGYTF	TGTGCCAGCAGTGAAGGGGTCGGAGGTGGCTACACCTTC
TRBV3-1/TRBV3-2	.	.	TRBJ1-1	CASSQGVGGNTEAFF	TGTGCCAGCAGCCAAGGTGTCGGAGGGAACACTGAAGCTTTCTTT
TRBV28	.	TRBD1	TRBJ1-4	CASSSPGQGLLNEKLFF	TGTGCCAGCAGTTCGCCGGGACAGGGGCTACTTAATGAAAAACTGTTTTTT
TRBV10-3	.	TRBD1	TRBJ1-1	CAISPTGEIGAFF	TGTGCCATCAGTCCGACAGGGGAGATCGGAGCTTTCTTT
TRBV6-5	.	.	TRBJ1-4	CASSYGTERTNEKLFF	TGTGCCAGCAGTTACGGCACAGAAAGAACTAATGAAAAACTGTTTTTT
TRBV30	.	.	TRBJ2-1	CAWGGNLAEQFF	TGTGCCTGGGGCGGGAACCTAGCGGAGCAGTTCTTC
TRBV6-5	.	.	TRBJ1-1	CASSSSVSEAFF	TGTGCCAGCAGTTCGTCCGTCTCTGAAGCTTTCTTT
TRBV6-2/TRBV6-3	.	.	TRBJ1-1	CASSQGPEAFF	TGTGCCAGCAGTCAGGGGCCTGAAGCTTTCTTT
TRBV16	.	.	TRBJ1-1	CASSQSQGAGTEAFF	TGTGCCAGCAGCCAATCGCAGGGCGCGGGGACTGAAGCTTTCTTT
TRBV3-1/TRBV3-2	.	TRBD2	TRBJ2-7	CASSRASGSYEQYF	TGTGCCAGCAGCCGGGCTAGCGGGAGTTACGAGCAGTACTTC
TRBV28	.	.	TRBJ2-1	CASNRGGSYNEQFF	TGTGCCAGCAATCGGGGAGGATCATACAATGAGCAGTTCTTC
TRBV5-4	.	TRBD1	TRBJ2-2	CASSLVGTATGELFF	TGTGCCAGCAGCTTGGTTGGGACAGCCACCGGGGAGCTGTTTTTT
TRBV29-1	.	.	TRBJ2-2	CSGMGRSNTGELFF	TGCAGCGGAATGGGGCGGTCGAACACCGGGGAGCTGTTTTTT
TRBV15	.	.	TRBJ2-1	CATSRDPPTDLSYNEQFF	TGTGCCACCAGCAGAGATCCTCCGACAGACTTGTCCTACAATGAGCAGTTCTTC
TRBV5-1	.	TRBD1	TRBJ2-5	CASSFGTGGQETQYF	TGCGCCAGCAGCTTCGGGACAGGGGGTCAAGAGACCCAGTACTTC
TRBV30	.	.	TRBJ2-7	CAWTGGGREQYF	TGTGCCTGGACGGGAGGGGGCCGGGAGCAGTACTTC
TRBV9	.	TRBD1	TRBJ2-2	CASSPRTGEYTGELFF	TGTGCCAGCAGCCCCCGGACAGGGGAATACACCGGGGAGCTGTTTTTT
TRBV5-1	once	.	TRBJ2-3	CASSLQATDTQYF	TGCGCCAGCAGCTTGCAGGCCACAGATACGCAGTATTTT
TRBV27	once	.	TRBJ1-1	CASKGRAAEAFF	TGTGCCAGCAAAGGCAGGGCGGCTGAAGCTTTCTTT